These 22 T cell receptor beta chains originate from one sample sequenced in a study of T cells in Graves' hyperthyroidism and ophthalmopathy. There were TCR beta CDR3 regions amplified from RNA transcripts. The study used the HTBI primer set for a first-round RT-PCR of the TCR CDR3. TCRdb reprocessed the multiplex PCR reads via MiXCR and lists one record per CDR3 protein. Of a few hundred thousand distinct CDR3 sequences in the sample, roughly 25% were seen once. Source material: blood. The receptors here all came from a man over 45 with Graves' hyperthyroidism.

The gene calls are TRBV27 and TRBJ2-2, with 11 bases lining up with TRBD2. With 3 bases clipped from V and 6 bases from J, the junction kept 6 bases outside the gene matches. The CDR3 runs to 16 residues. Per germline, CDR1 MNHEY and CDR2 SMNVEV (reference sequence). The DNA for the CDR3 is TGTGCCAGCAGTTTCACAACTAGCGGGAGCCCCGGGGAGCTGTTTTTT. This sequence encodes CASSFTTSGSPGELFF.

The chain links TRBV14 to TRBJ2-5, with D possibly called TRBD1 or TRBD2 (5 bases each). Germline CDR1 reads SGHDN; CDR2 reads FVKESK. The ends were cut back, 0 bases at V and 5 bases at J, with 13 bases in the middle. CDR3 length: 15 amino acids. DNA for the CDR3: TGTGCCAGCAGCCAAGATAGGGGACCATGGGAGACCCAGTACTTC. Translation: CASSQDRGPWETQYF. Full variable domain (remainder filled in from reference TRBV14 and TRBJ2-5): EAGVTQFPSHSVIEKGQTVTLRCDPISGHDNLYWYRRVMGKEIKFLLHFVKESKQDESGMPNNRFLAERTGGTYSTLKVQPAELEDSGVYFCASSQDRGPWETQYFGPGTRLLVL.

This clonotype has at least ten counts. The chain recombines TRBV11-2 with TRBJ2-1; 12 bases fit TRBD2. Germline V gene sequence: CDR1 SGHAT, CDR2 FQNNGV. CDR3 length: 14 amino acids. With 5 bases clipped from V and 9 bases from J, the junction kept 5 bases outside the gene matches. DNA of the CDR3: TGTGCCAGCAGCGGCCGACTAGCGGGAGTTGAGCAGTTCTTC. Translation gives CASSGRLAGVEQFF.

About this clonotype: A read error may account for a junction end that differs from germline. V and J are TRBV2 and TRBJ1-5; D is unresolved. CDR1 is SNHLY and CDR2 is FYNNEI in the germline V gene. The CDR3 loop spans 14 amino acids. Here the CDR3 reads CASNHGGSDQPQHF. The CDR3 DNA follows: TGTGCCAGCAATCACGGAGGTAGCGATCAGCCCCAGCATTTT.

The gene calls are TRBV6-1 and TRBJ1-3, with D uncertain. Trimming pared 2 bases from V and 2 bases from J, leaving 10 bases between. Germline CDR1 is MNHNS and CDR2 is SASEGT. The CDR3 is 15 amino acids. The CDR3 spells CASSESGLPGNTIYF. The CDR3 DNA reads as TGTGCCAGCAGTGAAAGTGGATTACCTGGAAACACCATATATTTT.

This clonotype was found a few times. The CDR3 region has the DNA TGTGCCAGCAGCCCTCCCCAGAGGAACACTGAAGCTTTCTTT. It encodes CASSPPQRNTEAFF. The chain couples TRBV7-9 to TRBJ1-1; unclear D gene. Trimming took off 5 bases at V and 1 base at J, with 11 bases between the two ends. This CDR3 has 14 residues. Germline V CDR1 and CDR2: SEHNR, FQNEAQ (reference sequence).

This clonotype was recorded many times. The genes are TRBV5-1 and TRBJ2-3; D may match TRBD1 or TRBD2 (5 bases each). Germline CDR1 and CDR2: SGHRS and YFSETQ. This CDR3 has 14 amino acids. The V and J ends lost 0 bases and 2 bases respectively, with 7 bases between them. The CDR3 region is CASSLVGTTDTQYF. The CDR3 DNA sequence: TGCGCCAGCAGCTTGGTTGGGACCACAGATACGCAGTATTTT.

This clonotype was picked up a small number of times. The J gene is TRBJ1-1, the V gene TRBV5-1; maybe TRBD1 (5 bases). The ends were cut back, 3 bases at V and 0 bases at J, with 12 bases in the middle. In germline, CDR1 is SGHRS, CDR2 YFSETQ. CDR3 length equals 15 residues. The CDR3 protein is CASSSRPGLNTEAFF. DNA for the CDR3: TGCGCCAGCAGCTCCCGGCCAGGGTTGAACACTGAAGCTTTCTTT.

The V and J genes are TRBV19 and TRBJ2-7; D may be TRBD2 (6 bases). The CDR3 contains 13 residues. V gave up 3 bases and J gave up 7 bases, with 13 bases separating them. The germline V gene encodes CDR1 LNHDA and CDR2 SQIVND (reference sequence). This CDR3 reads CASSMGGRIEQYF. In nucleotides, the CDR3 is TGTGCCAGTAGTATGGGAGGCCGGATTGAGCAGTACTTC.

This clonotype occurred many times. The rearrangement joins TRBV7-2 to TRBJ2-3, with 7 positions matching TRBD2. Germline CDR1 and CDR2: SGHTA and FQGNSA. The CDR3 loop spans 17 amino acids. J lost 2 bases, V lost 1 base, and 9 bases had no gene match. CDR3 coding DNA: TGTGCCAGCAGCTTAGTTAGGGCTAGCGGCCTCACAGATACGCAGTATTTT. It yields the protein CASSLVRASGLTDTQYF.

Ten or more counts support this clonotype. This chain links TRBV9 with TRBJ2-2, with D perhaps TRBD2 (5 bases). The V end lost 2 bases, the J end lost 5 bases, and 10 bases lay between the germline ends. CDR3 length equals 14 residues. Germline V lookup: CDR1 SGDLS, CDR2 YYNGEE. CDR3 sequence reads: CASSVEGWTGELFF. The CDR3 DNA sequence: TGTGCCAGCAGCGTCGAGGGATGGACCGGGGAGCTGTTTTTT.

This clonotype was seen ten or more times. The chain couples TRBV12-3 or TRBV12-4 to TRBJ2-3, with 10 bases fitting TRBD1. The V gene end was trimmed by 6 bases and the J gene end by 4 bases; junction bases not matched to a gene: 4. The CDR3 covers 14 residues. The CDR3 loop reads CASSRTGGADTQYF. In DNA, the CDR3 is TGTGCCAGCAGCCGGACAGGGGGTGCAGATACGCAGTATTTT.

V gene TRBV5-1 combines with J gene TRBJ2-5; TRBD1 aligns across 9 bases. V was clipped by 4 bases and J by 12 bases; unmatched bases: 7. CDR1 SGHRS and CDR2 YFSETQ come from the germline V gene. The length of the CDR3 is 12 residues. The CDR3 loop is CASSRARDREYF. CDR3 DNA sequence: TGCGCCAGCAGCCGTGCCCGGGACAGGGAGTACTTC. Using reference TRBV5-1 and TRBJ2-5 for the parts outside the CDR3, the full variable domain is KAGVTQTPRYLIKTRGQQVTLSCSPISGHRSVSWYQQTPGQGLQFLFEYFSETQRNKGNFPGRFSGRQFSNSRSEMNVSTLELGDSALYLCASSRARDREYFGPGTRLLVL.

The genes are TRBV20-1 and TRBJ1-2, with unresolved D. Per the germline V gene, CDR1 is DFQATT and CDR2 is SNEGSKA (reference sequence). This CDR3 spans 11 amino acids. V was trimmed by 6 bases and J by 10 bases, leaving 15 bases between them. The CDR3 coding sequence is TGCAGTGCCCGACCGACCGTAGACTACACCTTC. It is translated as CSARPTVDYTF.

The V gene is TRBV7-9, the J gene TRBJ1-5; TRBD1 agrees at 10 bases. This CDR3 is 15 amino acids long. Germline lookup yields CDR1 SEHNR and CDR2 FQNEAQ (reference sequence). V was clipped by 0 bases and J by 8 bases; unmatched bases: 4. CDR3: CASSLAGTGAEPQHF. CDR3 DNA: TGTGCCAGCAGCTTAGCTGGGACAGGGGCAGAGCCCCAGCATTTT.

The chain employs TRBV10-3 and TRBJ2-1, with 12 bases that match TRBD2. The CDR3 totals 18 residues. Germline CDR1 and CDR2: ENHRY and SYGVKD. Unmatched junction bases numbered 14, after V lost 3 bases and J lost 8 bases. CDR3 nucleotides: TGTGCCATCAGTGACGTTAGTGTGCTAGCGGGAGGGACGGATGAGCAGTTCTTC. Its translation is CAISDVSVLAGGTDEQFF.

This clonotype has a count of ten or more. V gene TRBV18 combines with J gene TRBJ1-5; no clear D. Germline V gene lookup returns CDR1 KGHSH and CDR2 LQKENI. Trimming left V 3 bases short and J 7 bases short, with 10 bases between. This CDR3 comprises 13 residues. The CDR3 coding sequence is TGTGCCAGCTCACCTAGCGATCGGCAGCCCCAGCATTTT. This gives the protein CASSPSDRQPQHF.

Points on this clonotype: With a much larger clone just one base away, this may be a read error. In DNA form, the CDR3 reads TGTGCCAGCTCACCCCAAAGCCTGAGCTCCTACAATGATCAGTTCTTC. Amino acids: CASSPQSLSSYNDQFF. V gene TRBV18 combines with J gene TRBJ2-1, with no clear D. The CDR3 is 16 residues long. CDR1 is KGHSH, CDR2 LQKENI, per germline.

In this sample, this clonotype turned up once. The chain couples TRBV7-9 to TRBJ2-5, with 7 positions matching TRBD2. Germline CDR1 reads SEHNR; CDR2 reads FQNEAQ (reference sequence). The CDR3 totals 16 residues. Losses at the gene ends were 7 bases for V and 5 bases for J; bases not matched to a gene: 16. The CDR3, as DNA: TGTGCCAGCACCCTACGGGAGGCGGGAGTTACGGAGACCCAGTACTTC. It translates to CASTLREAGVTETQYF. Supplemented by reference TRBV7-9 and TRBJ2-5, the full variable domain reads DTGVSQNPRHKITKRGQNVTFRCDPISEHNRLYWYRQTLGQGPEFLTYFQNEAQLEKSRLLSDRFSAERPKGSFSTLEIQRTEQGDSAMYLCASTLREAGVTETQYFGPGTRLLVL.

The chain employs TRBV20-1 and TRBJ1-5; D uncertain. Trimming left V 1 base short and J 7 bases short, with 8 bases between. There are 12 residues in the CDR3. Germline V lookup: CDR1 DFQATT, CDR2 SNEGSKA (reference sequence). CDR3 in amino acids: CSARGQGQPQHF. DNA of the CDR3: TGCAGTGCTAGAGGGCAAGGACAGCCCCAGCATTTT.

Note on this clonotype: One junction end does not reproduce the germline sequence, and a read error may be involved. This chain uses TRBV5-1 with TRBJ2-7; 9 nucleotides agree with TRBD1. The CDR3 contains 15 residues. Germline CDR1 is SGHRS and CDR2 is YFSETQ. CDR3 protein: CASSFQGQGSGEQYF. CDR3 nucleotide sequence: TGTGCCAGCAGCTTTCAGGGACAGGGTAGTGGCGAGCAGTACTTC.

This chain uses TRBV13 with TRBJ2-5; TRBD2 matches at 9 bases. The V gene end was trimmed by 5 bases and the J gene end by 4 bases; junction bases not matched to a gene: 5. CDR1 is PRHDT, CDR2 FYEKMQ, per germline (reference sequence). This CDR3 spans 14 amino acids. CDR3 amino acids: CASSQNSGRETQYF. The CDR3 DNA sequence: TGTGCCAGCAGCCAAAATAGCGGGAGAGAGACCCAGTACTTC.